The next 21 T cell receptor beta chains were all read from a single sample in a study of cytomegalovirus exposure and HLA in healthy donors (dated by TCRdb to about 2017). The library was obtained by the immunoSEQ multiplex PCR assay. For the multiplex PCR, a mixture combining 60 forward primers for TCR Vbeta segments and 13 reverse primers for TCR Jbeta segments was used. The table comes from immuneACCESS by way of TCRdb, which keeps in-frame sequences with V and J called. Part of the clones is missing from these tables; in studies checked, under half for an unresolved V gene and the rest for unknown reasons. This sample has fewer than 35,000 clones in its table, and just under 90% of those were observed once. Of the sample, around 2.5% falls within the top ten clones. The specimen was PBMCs. Receptor source: a boy aged 10-17 years in good health and CMV-seronegative.

The chain links TRBV2 to TRBJ2-4; 8 nucleotides match TRBD2. Germline trimming cut 7 bases from V and 6 bases from J; bases unmatched to any gene: 5. Germline V gene sequence: CDR1 SNHLY, CDR2 FYNNEI. The CDR3 length is 13 residues. Written as DNA, the CDR3 is TGTGCCAGCAATGGACTAGCTTTAAACATTCAGTACTTC. It translates to CASNGLALNIQYF. The full variable domain, completed using reference TRBV2 and TRBJ2-4, is EPEVTQTPSHQVTQMGQEVILRCVPISNHLYFYWYRQILGQKVEFLVSFYNNEISEKSEIFDDQFSVERPDGSNFTLKIRSTKLEDSAMYFCASNGLALNIQYFGAGTRLSVL.

The V call is TRBV5-5, the J call TRBJ2-6, with 8 bases that match TRBD2. Unmatched junction bases numbered 4, after V lost 5 bases and J lost 0 bases. The germline V gene encodes CDR1 SGHKS and CDR2 YYEKEE (reference sequence). The CDR3 contains 16 residues. CDR3 in DNA: TGTGCCAGCAGGGTAGCGGGGACCTCTGGGGCCAACGTCCTGACTTTC. This codes for CASRVAGTSGANVLTF. Together with reference TRBV5-5 and TRBJ2-6, the CDR3 gives the full variable domain: DAGVTQSPTHLIKTRGQQVTLRCSPISGHKSVSWYQQVLGQGPQFIFQYYEKEERGRGNFPDRFSARQFPNYSSELNVNALLLGDSALYLCASRVAGTSGANVLTFGAGSRLTVL.

The J gene is TRBJ2-7, the V gene TRBV5-6, with D perhaps TRBD1 (5 bases). CDR3 length: 12 residues. The V end lost 3 bases, the J end lost 3 bases, and 7 bases lay between the germline ends. Germline V lookup: CDR1 SGHDT, CDR2 YYEEEE. The CDR3 loop reads CASSYDSYEQYF. The CDR3, as DNA: TGTGCCAGCAGCTACGACAGCTACGAGCAGTACTTC.

The chain is built from TRBV6-1 and TRBJ1-2, with a weak D call TRBD1 (5 bases). CDR3 length: 15 residues. The germline gives CDR1 MNHNS, CDR2 SASEGT. Trimming left V 1 base short and J 4 bases short, with 13 bases between. The CDR3 DNA follows: TGTGCCAGCAGTGAAGGGGCCGGGGGTTCCTATGGCTACACCTTC. The encoded protein is CASSEGAGGSYGYTF.

This clone has just one count. The chain recombines TRBV28 with TRBJ2-7; TRBD1 matches 9 bases. This CDR3 region has 15 residues. Trimming at V came to 7 bases and at J to 1 base, leaving 8 bases not matched to a gene. Germline CDR1 and CDR2: MDHEN and SYDVKM. CDR3 in amino acids: CASTLRGTGSYEQYF. The CDR3 DNA reads TGTGCCAGCACCCTCCGCGGGACAGGGTCCTACGAGCAGTACTTC. Supplemented by reference TRBV28 and TRBJ2-7, the full variable domain reads DVKVTQSSRYLVKRTGEKVFLECVQDMDHENMFWYRQDPGLGLRLIYFSYDVKMKEKGDIPEGYSVSREKKERFSLILESASTNQTSMYLCASTLRGTGSYEQYFGPGTRLTVT.

This sequence joins TRBV5-1 and TRBJ1-1; TRBD1 matches at 7 bases. This CDR3 has 12 amino acids. With 4 bases clipped from V and 5 bases from J, the junction kept 2 bases outside the gene matches. Germline CDR1 and CDR2: SGHRS and YFSETQ. CDR3 in DNA: TGCGCCAGCAGCCCGACAGGGACTGAAGCTTTCTTT. Protein sequence: CASSPTGTEAFF. Variable domain in full (rest from reference TRBV5-1 and TRBJ1-1): KAGVTQTPRYLIKTRGQQVTLSCSPISGHRSVSWYQQTPGQGLQFLFEYFSETQRNKGNFPGRFSGRQFSNSRSEMNVSTLELGDSALYLCASSPTGTEAFFGQGTRLTVV.

The chain recombines TRBV9 with TRBJ2-3; D gene ambiguous. The V end lost 0 bases, the J end lost 2 bases, and 7 bases lay between the germline ends. Germline CDR1 and CDR2: SGDLS and YYNGEE. There are 14 residues in the CDR3. CDR3 nucleotides: TGTGCCAGCAGCGTAGGATCTAACACAGATACGCAGTATTTT. Encoded protein: CASSVGSNTDTQYF.

The chain couples TRBV13 to TRBJ1-4, with D possibly being TRBD1 (6 bases). Per germline, CDR1 PRHDT and CDR2 FYEKMQ (reference sequence). This CDR3 contains 14 residues. Deletions cut 1 base from V and 5 bases from J, with 8 bases between. CDR3 amino acids: CASSLVRGNEKLFF. CDR3 in DNA: TGTGCCAGCAGCTTAGTCAGGGGAAATGAAAAACTGTTTTTT.

This chain links TRBV15 with TRBJ1-5, with TRBD1 identical over 7 bases. V lost 3 bases and J lost 5; bases outside the gene matches: 4. CDR1 and CDR2 (germline): LNHNV, YYDKDF (reference sequence). The CDR3 totals 14 residues. The CDR3 protein is CATSSDQGDQPQHF. CDR3 bases: TGTGCCACCAGCAGCGACCAGGGGGATCAGCCCCAGCATTTT.

This chain connects TRBV16 to TRBJ1-3; 7 bases fit TRBD1. CDR1 is KGHSY and CDR2 is FQNENV in the germline V gene. This CDR3 comprises 15 residues. The V and J ends lost 4 bases and 3 bases, in that order; junction bases with no gene match: 6. CDR3 amino acids: CASSPKGQSGNTIYF. In DNA, the CDR3 is TGTGCCAGCAGCCCTAAGGGACAGAGTGGAAACACCATATATTTT.

The gene calls are TRBV5-1 and TRBJ2-5, with TRBD1 as a possible D gene (5 bases). Trimming removed 6 bases at V and 1 base at J, with 10 bases between. This CDR3 spans 13 amino acids. Germline V gene lookup returns CDR1 SGHRS and CDR2 YFSETQ. The CDR3 here is CASKKTVQETQYF. The CDR3 coding sequence is TGCGCCAGCAAAAAGACAGTCCAAGAGACCCAGTACTTC.

The J gene is TRBJ1-2, the V gene TRBV4-1; maybe TRBD1 (5 bases). This CDR3 region has 14 residues. Germline values: CDR1 MGHRA, CDR2 YSYEKL. Trimming removed 0 bases from V and 7 bases from J, with 12 bases in between. This CDR3 is CASSQEGEGIGYTF. The CDR3, as DNA: TGCGCCAGCAGCCAAGAAGGGGAGGGGATTGGCTACACCTTC.

The chain joins TRBV7-6 to TRBJ2-1; no clear D. Germline V gene sequence: CDR1 SGHVS, CDR2 FNYEAQ. The CDR3 is 13 residues long. V shed 6 bases and J shed 7 bases, with 13 bases lying between them. The CDR3 DNA sequence: TGTGCCAGCAGTCTAACGGGTGGGAATGAGCAGTTCTTC. Translating gives CASSLTGGNEQFF. Full variable domain (remainder filled in from reference TRBV7-6 and TRBJ2-1): GAGVSQSPRYKVTKRGQDVALRCDPISGHVSLYWYRQALGQGPEFLTYFNYEAQQDKSGLPNDRFSAERPEGSISTLTIQRTEQRDSAMYRCASSLTGGNEQFFGPGTRLTVL.

The rearrangement links TRBV25-1 to TRBJ2-1; 8 bases agree with TRBD1. The CDR3 extends over 15 amino acids. Germline loops: CDR1 MGHDK, CDR2 SYGVNS. J gave up 5 bases and V 4 bases, and 7 bases lay outside the gene matches. The CDR3 spells CASSGSGGDHNEQFF. DNA for the CDR3: TGTGCCAGCAGTGGGTCAGGGGGCGATCACAATGAGCAGTTCTTC.

The V and J genes are TRBV5-6 and TRBJ1-2, with 9 bases identical to TRBD1. Germline V CDR1 and CDR2: SGHDT, YYEEEE. CDR3 size: 16 residues. V was pared by 0 bases and J by 6 bases, with 9 bases of the junction left unmatched. The CDR3 region has the DNA TGTGCCAGCAGCTTGGACCTTATAACAGGGGGCAATGGCTACACCTTC. This translates into CASSLDLITGGNGYTF.

For the CDR3, the DNA is TGCGCCAGCAGCCAAGATCTCGACAGGGATGGCAATCAGCCCCAGCATTTT. Protein product: CASSQDLDRDGNQPQHF. The V call is TRBV4-3, the J call TRBJ1-5; 7 bases match TRBD1. This CDR3 is built from 17 residues. Germline V gene lookup returns CDR1 LGHNA and CDR2 YSLEER. With 0 bases clipped from V and 2 bases from J, the junction kept 7 bases outside the gene matches.

The chain links TRBV19 to TRBJ1-4; D not certain. The CDR3 runs to 14 residues. V gave up 5 bases and J gave up 7 bases, with 14 bases separating them. The germline V gene has CDR1 LNHDA and CDR2 SQIVND (reference sequence). The CDR3 loop is CASSLPGVIEKLFF. The CDR3 region has the DNA TGTGCCAGTAGTCTGCCGGGTGTCATTGAAAAACTGTTTTTT.

CDR3 in DNA: TGTGCCAGTAGTACCTACGCGGCAACTAATGAAAAACTGTTTTTT. Translation gives CASSTYAATNEKLFF. The chain joins TRBV19 to TRBJ1-4; D unclear. The CDR3 is 15 residues long. Germline loops: CDR1 LNHDA, CDR2 SQIVND (reference sequence). Trimming cost V 4 bases and J 0 bases, with 9 bases left between them.

In its sample, this clone was seen a few times. This chain uses TRBV6-6 with TRBJ1-1, with D maybe TRBD1 (5 bases). Trimming removed 6 bases from V and 4 bases from J, with 15 bases in between. CDR1 and CDR2 from the germline V gene are MNHNY and SVGAGI (reference sequence). This CDR3 has 14 residues. CDR3 nucleotide sequence: TGTGCCAGCAGACGGGGGGTCCATGGCACTGAAGCTTTCTTT. It is translated as CASRRGVHGTEAFF.

The rearrangement links TRBV14 to TRBJ2-5, with 7 positions matching TRBD2. The V gene's germline CDR1 is SGHDN and CDR2 FVKESK. With V trimmed by 0 bases and J by 3 bases, 4 bases remained unmatched. The CDR3 extends over 15 amino acids. CDR3 sequence reads: CASSQDFLAEETQYF. In DNA form, the CDR3 reads TGTGCCAGCAGCCAAGATTTCCTAGCGGAAGAGACCCAGTACTTC. The entire variable domain, with the rest obtained from reference TRBV14 and TRBJ2-5, is as follows: EAGVTQFPSHSVIEKGQTVTLRCDPISGHDNLYWYRRVMGKEIKFLLHFVKESKQDESGMPNNRFLAERTGGTYSTLKVQPAELEDSGVYFCASSQDFLAEETQYFGPGTRLLVL.

The V call is TRBV2, the J call TRBJ1-6; unclear D gene. Trimming took off 6 bases at V and 10 bases at J, with 16 bases between the two ends. This CDR3 contains 14 residues. CDR1 is SNHLY, CDR2 FYNNEI, per germline. Here the CDR3 reads CASRDSLAVSPLHF. The CDR3 DNA sequence: TGTGCCAGCAGGGACTCCTTAGCAGTGTCACCCCTCCACTTT.